The 30 T cell receptor beta chains below all came from one sample that was sequenced in a study of blood T cell repertoires in COVID-19. TCRdb keeps only in-frame clones here, not all; method: immunoSEQ multiplex PCR. The table lists approximately 150,000 clones, 84% of them singletons. The specimen was PBMCs or T cells enriched from blood (not recorded which). These receptors originate from a man aged 35 to 55 with acute COVID-19.

This clone was observed a single time. V and J are TRBV6-5 and TRBJ1-4; TRBD1 might be the D (6 bases). Germline values: CDR1 MNHEY, CDR2 SVGAGI. Trimming took 6 bases from V and 5 from J, leaving 13 bases between them. The CDR3 consists of 14 residues. CDR3: CASRWGQENEKLFF. In DNA, the CDR3 is TGTGCCAGCAGATGGGGGCAGGAAAATGAAAAACTGTTTTTT.

This chain links TRBV21-1 with TRBJ2-7; the table's D gene call, TRBD2, was not cross checked with the DNA. TRBV21-1 is a recognized pseudogene. This CDR3 contains 14 residues. CDR3 nucleotide sequence: TGTGCCAGCAGCGAAGGAGGAGGGATGGACGAGCAGTACTTC. This sequence encodes CASSEGGGMDEQYF.

The chain has TRBV10-3 and TRBJ2-1, with a possible D match to TRBD1 (6 bases). Germline V gene sequence: CDR1 ENHRY, CDR2 SYGVKD. V shed 4 bases and J shed 4 bases, with 17 bases lying between them. The length of the CDR3 is 16 residues. The CDR3 sequence: CAISGVGGIDYNEQFF. In DNA form, the CDR3 reads TGTGCCATCAGTGGTGTAGGGGGAATAGATTACAATGAGCAGTTCTTC.

The V and J genes are TRBV7-2 and TRBJ1-6; 10 bases align to TRBD1. Trimming cost V 7 bases and J 12 bases; bases outside gene matches: 9. The CDR3 has 14 amino acids. The germline V gene encodes CDR1 SGHTA and CDR2 FQGNSA. The CDR3 here is CASNPTGGGRPLHF. As DNA, the CDR3 is TGTGCCAGCAACCCGACAGGGGGCGGAAGACCCCTCCACTTT.

This clone has only one observation. Because the CDR3's place on the DNA is in doubt, the DNA is left out and the CDR3 is given as listed by TCRdb. The chain joins TRBV2 to TRBJ1-1; the D call of TRBD1 is as the table states it, not checked on the DNA. Germline CDR1 reads SNHLY; CDR2 reads FYNNEI. Termini included, the CDR3 measures 15 amino acids. CDR3 in amino acids: CASSSSGTGGTEAFF.

J is TRBJ1-2 and V is TRBV27; 7 nucleotides agree with TRBD1. The V gene's germline CDR1 is MNHEY and CDR2 SMNVEV (reference sequence). The trim removed 6 bases at V and 8 bases at J, leaving 6 bases unmatched. This CDR3 has 12 amino acids. DNA of the CDR3: TGTGCCAGCAGGACAGGGCAAGGAGGCTACACCTTC. Its protein is CASRTGQGGYTF.

The CDR3 sequence is CSVETGQVNTEAFF. The DNA for the CDR3 is TGCAGCGTTGAAACGGGACAGGTGAACACTGAAGCTTTCTTT. V gene TRBV29-1 combines with J gene TRBJ1-1; 8 nucleotides match TRBD1. The CDR3 consists of 14 residues. The V segment lost 2 bases and the J segment 0 bases; nucleotides outside the gene matches: 2. In germline, CDR1 is SQVTM, CDR2 ANQGSEA.

The chain combines TRBV2 with TRBJ2-7; D possibly corresponds to TRBD1 (6 bases). V was pared by 6 bases and J by 6 bases, with 9 bases between. Looked up from germline, CDR1 is SNHLY and CDR2 is FYNNEI. This CDR3 contains 11 residues. As DNA, the CDR3 is TGTGCCAGCAGGCTGGGGGCCGAGCAGTACTTC. It specifies CASRLGAEQYF.

The rearrangement joins TRBV9 to TRBJ2-1; D perhaps matches TRBD2 (6 bases). V was trimmed by 4 bases and J by 9 bases, leaving 14 bases between them. Germline values: CDR1 SGDLS, CDR2 YYNGEE. The CDR3 runs to 13 residues. The CDR3 bases are TGTGCCAGCAGCATGACTAGGGACGGTGAGCAGTTCTTC. Translation: CASSMTRDGEQFF.

V gene TRBV27 combines with J gene TRBJ2-5; D remains unclear. V was shortened by 2 bases and J by 5 bases, with 3 bases between the two germline ends. The CDR3 sequence is 11 residues long. Germline loops: CDR1 MNHEY, CDR2 SMNVEV (reference sequence). CDR3 region: CASSLHETQYF. The DNA of the CDR3 is TGTGCCAGCAGTTTACATGAGACCCAGTACTTC.

This chain uses TRBV25-1 with TRBJ1-1; D ambiguous. The CDR3 is made up of 13 amino acids. Germline-derived CDR1 and CDR2 are MGHDK and SYGVNS. The V and J ends lost 8 bases and 0 bases respectively, with 10 bases between them. For the CDR3, the DNA is TGTGCCAGCGAGGAGGGATTGAACACTGAAGCTTTCTTT. Its protein product is CASEEGLNTEAFF.

The chain couples TRBV30 to TRBJ2-5; D might be TRBD2 (7 bases). Trimming cost V 5 bases and J 5 bases, with 15 bases left between them. Germline V gene data show CDR1 as GTSNPN and CDR2 as SVGIG (reference sequence). The CDR3 consists of 13 residues. In DNA, the CDR3 is TGTGCCTGGGACCGCAGGGGAGGGGAGACCCAGTACTTC. Amino acid sequence: CAWDRRGGETQYF.

The chain is built from TRBV30 and TRBJ1-4; maybe TRBD1 (5 bases). This CDR3 has 13 residues. V lost 5 bases, J lost 6 bases, and 13 bases lay in between. Germline lookup yields CDR1 GTSNPN and CDR2 SVGIG (reference sequence). The CDR3 nucleotides read TGTGCCTGGTCTGGGGCAGGTGATGAAAAACTGTTTTTT. This codes for CAWSGAGDEKLFF.

V and J are TRBV29-1 and TRBJ2-1, with 7 bases matching TRBD1. The CDR3 extends over 14 amino acids. In germline, CDR1 is SQVTM, CDR2 ANQGSEA. V lost 4 bases to trimming and J lost 2 bases; unmatched junction nucleotides: 5. CDR3 bases: TGCAGCGTTGTTCCGGGACAGACCTACAATGAGCAGTTCTTC. Protein sequence: CSVVPGQTYNEQFF.

The J gene is TRBJ1-3, the V gene TRBV6-5, with 8 bases lining up with TRBD1. This CDR3 region has 15 residues. Germline V lookup: CDR1 MNHEY, CDR2 SVGAGI. The ends lost 7 bases at V and 0 bases at J; junction bases unmatched: 5. CDR3 DNA sequence: TGTGCCAGCACCGATGGGACAGGCTCTGGAAACACCATATATTTT. Protein: CASTDGTGSGNTIYF.

This sequence joins TRBV2 and TRBJ2-3; possible D gene TRBD1, 6 bases. Germline V gene data show CDR1 as SNHLY and CDR2 as FYNNEI. This CDR3 has 15 amino acids. Trimming took 7 bases from V and 2 from J, leaving 16 bases between them. For the CDR3, the DNA is TGTGCCAGCACCCGACAGGACTTCATCACAGATACGCAGTATTTT. It is translated as CASTRQDFITDTQYF.

This chain connects TRBV28 to TRBJ1-2, with D maybe TRBD1 (6 bases). Germline assignment: CDR1 MDHEN and CDR2 SYDVKM. Trimming removed 6 bases from V and 4 bases from J, with 12 bases in between. The CDR3 covers 13 residues. The CDR3 region has the DNA TGTGCCAGCAGCTATGGACAGTCCTATGGCTACACCTTC. It encodes CASSYGQSYGYTF.

This clone was counted only a few times. The chain links TRBV7-9 to TRBJ1-5, with D possibly being TRBD1 (5 bases). The CDR3 is made up of 13 amino acids. The V end was cut by 2 bases, the J end by 7 bases, with 9 bases between. Looked up from germline, CDR1 is SEHNR and CDR2 is FQNEAQ (reference sequence). The CDR3: CASSLPGRQPQHF. The CDR3 region has the DNA TGTGCCAGCAGCTTACCAGGGCGGCAGCCCCAGCATTTT.

This clone has just a few counts. The J gene is TRBJ1-3, the V gene TRBV29-1, with TRBD1 identical over 7 bases. With V trimmed by 7 bases and J by 4 bases, 7 bases remained unmatched. CDR3 length equals 13 residues. Germline V gene lookup returns CDR1 SQVTM and CDR2 ANQGSEA. The CDR3 nucleotides are TGCAGCGGATCCGGGACAGTAGGAAACACCATATATTTT. Translation gives CSGSGTVGNTIYF.

This clone was seen just once. The chain carries TRBV3-1 (or the pseudogene TRBV3-2) and TRBJ2-5; TRBD2 might be the D (6 bases). Germline CDR1 is LGHDT and CDR2 is YNNKEL (reference sequence). The CDR3 spans 13 residues. Trimming stripped 4 bases from V and 5 bases from J, with 11 bases between. CDR3 sequence reads: CASSRPGAETQYF. The CDR3 DNA reads TGTGCCAGCAGCCGTCCGGGAGCCGAGACCCAGTACTTC.

V is TRBV30 and J is TRBJ2-1; 7 bases are a match to TRBD2. The germline gives CDR1 GTSNPN, CDR2 SVGIG (reference sequence). The CDR3 consists of 15 residues. V lost 0 bases and J lost 2; bases outside the gene matches: 4. The CDR3 is CAWSVLAGAYNEQFF. The CDR3 nucleotides read TGTGCCTGGAGTGTATTGGCGGGGGCCTACAATGAGCAGTTCTTC.

This sequence joins TRBV12-5 and TRBJ1-2, with D tentatively TRBD1 (5 bases). Germline V gene lookup returns CDR1 LGHNT and CDR2 FRNRAP. This CDR3 contains 12 residues. Deletions cut 3 bases from V and 6 bases from J, with 8 bases between. CDR3 region: CASGFWGDGYTF. The CDR3 bases are TGTGCTAGTGGTTTTTGGGGGGATGGCTACACCTTC.

This clone turned up a few times. This chain connects TRBV6-4 to TRBJ1-1; D unclear. CDR3 length: 11 residues. CDR1 and CDR2 (germline): MRHNA, SNTAGT. The ends were cut back, 11 bases at V and 11 bases at J, with 18 bases in the middle. The CDR3: CASTSPGWAFF. The CDR3 DNA follows: TGTGCCTCAACTTCGCCAGGCTGGGCTTTCTTT.

This chain joins TRBV28 and TRBJ2-5; TRBD2 agrees at 14 bases. The CDR3 runs to 17 residues. Germline-derived CDR1 and CDR2 are MDHEN and SYDVKM. V was pared by 5 bases and J by 5 bases, with 10 bases of the junction left unmatched. CDR3: CASSAPGLAGARETQYF. CDR3 bases: TGTGCCAGCAGTGCTCCGGGACTAGCGGGGGCACGCGAGACCCAGTACTTC.

This chain connects TRBV6-8 to TRBJ1-5, with a weak D call TRBD1 (5 bases). CDR1 and CDR2 (germline): MNHGY, SAAAGT. The germline V and J ends were trimmed by 5 bases and 6 bases, with 14 bases remaining between them. The CDR3 contains 14 residues. This CDR3 is CASSRRGTAQPQHF. DNA of the CDR3: TGTGCCAGCAGTAGGAGGGGAACGGCTCAGCCCCAGCATTTT.

This chain links TRBV21-1 with TRBJ2-7; the D call TRBD2 from the table was never checked on the DNA. TRBV21-1 is reported as a pseudogene. The CDR3 has 13 amino acids. CDR3 sequence: CASTYEDSDEQYF. The CDR3 DNA reads TGTGCCAGCACATACGAGGACTCGGACGAGCAGTACTTC.

The gene calls are TRBV14 and TRBJ2-7, with 12 positions matching TRBD2. J lost 2 bases, V lost 0 bases, and 5 bases had no gene match. CDR1 and CDR2 (germline): SGHDN, FVKESK. The CDR3 has 17 amino acids. Here the CDR3 reads CASSQDRASGRAYEQYF. The CDR3 nucleotides are TGTGCCAGCAGCCAAGATAGGGCTAGCGGGAGGGCCTACGAGCAGTACTTC.

CDR3 coding DNA: TGCAGTGCCGACGCAGGCTACGAGCAGTACTTC. This encodes CSADAGYEQYF. The chain employs TRBV20-1 and TRBJ2-7; D unresolved. Germline-derived CDR1 and CDR2 are DFQATT and SNEGSKA (reference sequence). The CDR3 loop spans 11 amino acids. V lost 6 bases and J lost 3, with 9 bases in between.

The rearrangement uses TRBV5-5 and TRBJ2-5; TRBD1 matches 8 bases. Per germline, CDR1 SGHKS and CDR2 YYEKEE (reference sequence). The CDR3 covers 13 residues. Germline trimming cut 4 bases from V and 5 bases from J; bases unmatched to any gene: 4. CDR3 amino acids: CASSLWTGETQYF. CDR3 coding DNA: TGTGCCAGCAGCCTATGGACAGGGGAGACCCAGTACTTC.

The chain links TRBV27 to TRBJ1-6; TRBD1 agrees at 7 bases. CDR3 length: 14 amino acids. CDR1 is MNHEY and CDR2 is SMNVEV in the germline V gene (reference sequence). V shed 6 bases, J shed 9 bases, and the junction held 8 bases outside the gene matches. Here the CDR3 DNA reads TGTGCCAGCAGCTACCGACAGGGTGGTTCACCCCTCCACTTT. This encodes CASSYRQGGSPLHF.